Here is one TCR beta chain with its context. Its antigen is as yet unknown. Germline V lookup: CDR1 SGDLS, CDR2 YYNGEE. Trimming cost V 6 bases and J 6 bases, with 17 bases left between them. The CDR3 covers 14 residues. Method: immunoSEQ multiplex PCR; TCRdb's copy keeps in-frame clones and lacks some. Of about 110,000 clones listed, around 91% are singletons. This sample stems from a study of T cell responses to AZD1222 COVID-19 vaccine. Study-level results: Repertoires were obtained only post-peak T cell response.

The V and J genes are TRBV9 and TRBJ2-3; unclear D gene. Source: peripheral blood, taken 28 days after the second AZD1222 dose. This TCR was sampled from an adult who received the AZD1222 COVID-19 vaccine. CDR3 in DNA: TGTGCCAGCACCGCATCACAAGGGCCCGATACGCAGTATTTT. This encodes CASTASQGPDTQYF.